Below, 12 T cell receptor beta chains from the same sample are listed, as sequenced in a study of shared clonotypes between healthy human individuals. Libraries were prepared by immunoSEQ multiplex PCR; TCRdb keeps only in-frame clonotypes and omits some of them. The top ten clones hold roughly 1% of a sample with over 2 million clones, roughly 95% of them seen once. Cells designated naive CD8 were CD45RO-negative and were positively selected for CCR7, with terminally differentiated effector memory CD45RA+ cells excluded. Sample: naive CD8+ T cells sorted from blood. The receptors stem from a man aged 18 to 29 in good health.

With respect to this clone: The same CDR3 arises from other DNA sequences in this sample as well. This chain connects TRBV7-9 to TRBJ2-3; D remains ambiguous. Germline-derived CDR1 and CDR2 are SEHNR and FQNEAQ (reference sequence). Between the trimmed V and J ends, which lost 1 base and 0 bases, there was a span of 2 bases. The CDR3 loop spans 13 amino acids. The CDR3 DNA is TGTGCCAGCAGCTTAGAAAGCACAGATACGCAGTATTTT. Translating it yields CASSLESTDTQYF.

A note on this clone: One end of the junction is discordant with germline, which a read error may explain. The V gene is TRBV13, the J gene TRBJ2-7; 7 nucleotides agree with TRBD1. This CDR3 is 12 amino acids long. The germline gives CDR1 PRHDT, CDR2 FYEKMQ (reference sequence). This chain's CDR3 is CASSSEDRCLHF. DNA for the CDR3: TGTGCCAGCAGCTCAGAGGACAGGTGTTTGCACTTC.

This clone was observed a single time. The V gene is TRBV7-8, the J gene TRBJ2-3; D unresolved. Germline lookup yields CDR1 SGHVS and CDR2 FQNEAQ. V lost 1 base and J 4 bases, leaving 6 bases between the germline ends. The CDR3 runs 13 residues. DNA of the CDR3: TGTGCCAGCAGCTTAGAGGCTTCAGATACGCAGTATTTT. Translation gives CASSLEASDTQYF.

The V gene is TRBV29-1, the J gene TRBJ2-5; 13 bases match TRBD2. J lost 2 bases, V lost 1 base, and 1 base had no gene match. This CDR3 region has 15 residues. Per the germline V gene, CDR1 is SQVTM and CDR2 is ANQGSEA. The CDR3 loop is CSVEGTSGGQETQYF. CDR3 nucleotides: TGCAGCGTTGAAGGGACTAGCGGGGGACAAGAGACCCAGTACTTC.

The V and J genes are TRBV6-6 and TRBJ1-4; D is undetermined. There are 15 residues in the CDR3. The germline V gene has CDR1 MNHNY and CDR2 SVGAGI (reference sequence). Trimming cost V 6 bases and J 8 bases, with 19 bases left between them. CDR3 in DNA: TGTGCCAGCAGCCCGGAGAGCCGCGGCGCCGAAAAACTGTTTTTT. It encodes CASSPESRGAEKLFF.

The chain recombines TRBV28 with TRBJ1-5; a weak D match, TRBD1 (6 bases). Trimming took off 2 bases at V and 11 bases at J, with 19 bases between the two ends. CDR1 and CDR2 (germline): MDHEN, SYDVKM. This CDR3 contains 15 residues. The CDR3 loop is CASSLIGGEGSAQHF. Here the CDR3 DNA reads TGTGCCAGCAGTTTAATAGGGGGTGAGGGGTCGGCCCAGCATTTT.

This rearrangement joins TRBV7-9 to TRBJ2-5; 12 bases line up with TRBD1. Germline trimming cut 5 bases from V and 5 bases from J; bases unmatched to any gene: 6. CDR1 is SEHNR, CDR2 FQNEAQ, per germline (reference sequence). CDR3 size: 15 residues. The CDR3 DNA follows: TGTGCCAGCAGCGACCGGGACAGGGGGCTCGAGACCCAGTACTTC. Amino acids: CASSDRDRGLETQYF.

The chain joins TRBV7-9 to TRBJ2-7; D call uncertain. This CDR3 has 16 residues. The V end lost 4 bases, the J end lost 0 bases, and 16 bases lay between the germline ends. The germline V gene encodes CDR1 SEHNR and CDR2 FQNEAQ (reference sequence). The CDR3 here is CASSSLLGPLSYEQYF. CDR3 DNA: TGTGCCAGCAGCTCGCTCCTAGGTCCTCTCTCCTACGAGCAGTACTTC.

The CDR3 DNA follows: TGTGCCAGCAGTCGCTCGGTAGCGGGCAGCTACAATGAGCAGTTCTTC. This gives the protein CASSRSVAGSYNEQFF. This sequence joins TRBV27 and TRBJ2-1; 7 bases align to TRBD2. V shed 5 bases, J shed 3 bases, and the junction held 10 bases outside the gene matches. This CDR3 region has 16 residues. Germline CDR1 and CDR2: MNHEY and SMNVEV (reference sequence).

As for this clone: One end of the junction fails to match germline, which may point to a read error. The chain links TRBV5-6 to TRBJ1-2, with a weak D call TRBD1 (5 bases). The CDR3 consists of 11 residues. Germline assignment: CDR1 SGHDT and CDR2 YYEEEE. The CDR3 DNA follows: TGTGCCAGCAGCGCGGGACTAAAAACTAAATTC. Encoded protein: CASSAGLKTKF. The full variable domain, in which reference TRBV5-6 and TRBJ1-2 provide the parts outside the CDR3, is DAGVTQSPTHLIKTRGQQVTLRCSPKSGHDTVSWYQQALGQGPQFIFQYYEEEERQRGNFPDRFSGHQFPNYSSELNVNALLLGDSALYLCASSAGLKTKFGSGTRLTVV.

The chain carries TRBV28 and TRBJ2-7; 9 bases are shared with TRBD1. Germline V gives CDR1 MDHEN, CDR2 SYDVKM. V shed 5 bases, J shed 3 bases, and the junction held 5 bases outside the gene matches. This CDR3 is built from 14 residues. In DNA, the CDR3 is TGTGCCAGCAGTCTCACAGGGGGCAACTACGAGCAGTACTTC. Its protein is CASSLTGGNYEQYF.

The J gene is TRBJ1-2, the V gene TRBV13, with D possibly matching TRBD1 (6 bases). The CDR3 is 14 residues long. V shed 5 bases and J shed 4 bases, with 14 bases lying between them. Germline CDR1 reads PRHDT; CDR2 reads FYEKMQ (reference sequence). CDR3 amino acids: CASSPRGGSYGYTF. CDR3 sequence (DNA): TGTGCCAGCAGCCCGAGAGGGGGAAGCTATGGCTACACCTTC.